One TCR beta chain is described in this entry. Its target antigen remains unknown. One base away there is no much larger clone; base qualities are not given. The cohort was made up of 500 to 850 healthy bone marrow donors. All cohort members were sampled while nominally healthy, although unrecorded immune exposures were likely present. The donor tested CMV seropositive, placing the donor among the 310 or so seropositive members of the cohort. A peripheral blood sample was provided by each donor, and peripheral blood mononuclear cells were used for TCR beta sequencing. The Qiagen DNeasy Blood Extraction Kit was used to extract genomic DNA from the blood cell samples. This entry is derived from a study of cytomegalovirus exposure and HLA in healthy donors (dated by TCRdb to 2016 to 2017). About the study as a whole: According to an earlier analysis of several hundred of the donors, about 179 million T cells yielded some 120 million unique TCR beta sequences and 276 Gb of sequence data. All discovery cohort repertoires had been generated on a single sequencing platform. HLA typing covered class I and class II loci at four-digit resolution. A later genetic analysis used genome-wide SNP genotypes for about 65% of the roughly 700 donors, treating that subset as a discovery cohort. The number of donors typed differed by locus, with roughly 629-640 for A, B, C, DRB1 and DQB1, approximately 500 for DQA1, under 610 for DPA1, and 472 for DPB1. An early release covering around 630 HLA-typed donors comprised about 320 gigabases of sequencing data and some 79 million unique TCR sequences. The genetic ancestry cluster associated with self-reported Caucasian donors included 80% to 90% of the 398 genotyped donors. Rather than drawing on any new phenotypic data, the later analysis identified candidate immune exposures from TCR beta sequences and the way those sequences occurred across donors. Along with the roughly 610-subject first cohort, a separate validation cohort of 120 different subjects was used. The study profiled the T cell repertoires of about 640 subjects by immunosequencing and related them to cytomegalovirus serostatus. Donor age, sex, ethnicity and CMV serostatus were compiled together with the repertoire data. High-throughput TCR immunosequencing, statistical association of individual TCRs with disease status, and machine learning were combined to predict cytomegalovirus infection status. An earlier analysis of approximately 630 of the donors applied high-throughput TCR beta sequencing to assess whether each TCR beta V gene segment acted as functional or pseudogenic. Among roughly 370 genotyped donors of the cohort, an average of around 240,000 unique TCR beta nucleotide sequences were sequenced per donor, about a sixth of them non-productive. The study aimed to test whether signatures of past pathogen exposure could be identified by cataloging public T cell receptors. A handful of DR-DQ haplotypes were treated as single units for association and clustering because of strong linkage in the cohort. A later analysis re-analyzed previously published TCR beta repertoires from approximately 700 donors and added high-resolution HLA genotyping to study TCR occurrence patterns. Beyond this particular receptor, the publication reports: In a later analysis, TCR association rates were found to vary across HLA loci, with the most associated TCRs seen for DRB1 alleles and the fewest for HLA-C alleles. The authors suggested that the approach could potentially be extended to other disease states and immunological phenotypes. The classifier was reported to diagnose cytomegalovirus status with high specificity and sensitivity in both the original cohort and the validation cohort. An earlier analysis of 587 of the donors showed that most TCR beta V segments appeared in productive rearrangements either about 87% or about 30% of the time, which broadly matched IMGT annotations. Because HLA typing was missing for some donors at each locus, association tests included only the typed subset. In a later analysis, HLA-associated TCR beta chains showed more clonal expansion and lower generation probabilities than non-associated chains that were equally common. Because counts were too low, about 17 rarely observed V segments, including chromosome 9 orphons, were excluded from the earlier analysis of 587 of the donors. Linkage disequilibrium might explain the correlated functional status among segregating V segments, but an unknown experimental factor could not be ruled out. Compared with the approximately 710-donor mean, donors in an Asian-associated ancestry cluster had fewer N-insertions in productive TCRs, according to a later genetic analysis. Some IMGT-functional V segments, including TRBV6-2 and TRBV6-3, could not be distinguished by the 87-base-pair reads and were therefore excluded. According to a later analysis, most CMV-associated TCR beta chains appeared to be HLA-restricted, and the HLA associations seemed to be driven largely by CMV exposure. A cluster of highly shared sequence variants was judged likely to be a technical artifact of the sequencing pipeline. Immune exposure information for the cohort was limited to CMV serostatus. In a later analysis, 16,951 TCR beta sequences were associated with specific HLA alleles at a false discovery rate of 0.05. Several of the top co-occurrence clusters appeared to be linked to parvovirus B19, influenza, CMV and Epstein-Barr virus, according to a later analysis. The study listed 170 or so TCR beta chains as associated with cytomegalovirus. Presence/absence analyses assumed roughly uniform sequencing depth across donors, an assumption that may not hold. Strong co-occurrence of HLA alleles, especially DR and DQ, made assigning TCR associations to individual alleles difficult. V-gene and J-gene trimming of TCR beta chains was associated with a missense DCLRE1C variant in a later genetic analysis, and the association was replicated in an independent cohort. Only TCR beta chains were sequenced in this cohort, and the absence of alpha or paired-chain data limited detectable features. A further reported finding was that TCR beta sequences accurately predicted the HLA-A and HLA-B alleles for most subjects in the first cohort. In vitro tests confirmed that a few of the cytomegalovirus-associated TCR beta chains recognize cytomegalovirus antigens. Across donors, most TCR sequences were observed very rarely, whereas some public TCRs were present in many individuals.

The cysteine opens and the phenylalanine closes a CDR3 of 15 amino acids. Of all the DNA, just the CDR3 is kept, 45 bases in frame from base 1. After removal of 1 base from V and 7 bases from J, the junction retains 6 bases not matched to a gene. The germline V gene encodes CDR1 MGHRA and CDR2 YSYEKL. The method was the immunoSEQ multiplex PCR assay. A mixture of 60 forward primers for TCR Vbeta segments and 13 reverse primers for TCR Jbeta segments was used in the multiplex PCR. The CDR3 region of rearranged TCR beta genes was amplified from genomic DNA by a multiplex PCR assay. The amplified TCR beta libraries were sequenced on the Illumina HiSeq System as 87-base-pair reads. As for the original processing: A later analysis tallied around 80 million unique TCR beta chains across the 550 to 850 repertoires, and approximately 9.9 million of those chains were shared by two or more donors. A nearest-neighbor algorithm error-corrected the raw reads and collapsed the reads into unique sequences, merging closely related sequences to remove PCR and sequencing errors. Alignment of CDR3 sequences to IMGT reference sequences was used to assign V, D and J gene segments. Each retained sequence needed at least a six-nucleotide match to both a V gene segment and a J gene segment. A rearrangement was called productive if the CDR3 had no stop codons and remained in frame with V and J, and every other rearrangement was called non-productive. Following IMGT convention, CDR3 was defined as the stretch from the second conserved V-encoded cysteine to the conserved J-encoded phenylalanine. The earlier analysis of fewer than 700 of the donors excluded sequences that lacked an unambiguous match to a single V gene segment. An earlier analysis of fewer than 750 of the donors called V segments functional above 56.7% productive rearrangements and segregating when the between-donor standard deviation exceeded 5%. A statistical classification framework was developed to diagnose cytomegalovirus status using the catalog of TCR beta chain sequences. V and J gene assignment, in a later analysis, came from comparing TCR nucleotide sequences with IMGT/GENE-DB human TR gene sequences. Using the TCRdist pipeline, a later analysis assigned CDR3 sequences along with most-parsimonious VDJ recombination scenarios. In a later analysis, each TCR beta chain was defined by its CDR3 amino acid sequence together with its V-gene family, and reads without a unique V-gene family were excluded. In a later analysis, a few hundred highly shared, low-generation-probability nucleotide sequences were removed to address suspected cross-contamination and a sequencing artifact. A later analysis calculated a clonal expansion index for each public chain from normalized within-repertoire ranks of inferred template counts. Generation probabilities in a later analysis came from a VDJ recombination model fitted to out-of-frame rearrangements, and those results were checked against IGoR. In a later analysis, TCR-TCR, TCR-HLA and TCR-CMV co-occurrence was scored with hypergeometric tests, and a repertoire-size bias correction was applied to TCR pairs. In a later analysis, false discovery rates were estimated by permuting HLA or CMV assignments 20 times. In a later analysis, co-occurring TCRs were grouped with DBSCAN, and TCRdist sequence similarity was added when clustering was performed within HLA-allele-positive subsets. Repertoires with fewer than 30,000 or more than 120,000 public chains were left out of co-occurrence clustering, as were about 5 repertoires with anomalous nucleotide sharing. The table was pulled from immuneACCESS by TCRdb, which kept in-frame rearrangements only. Such tables lose some clones; where checked, under half of the loss comes from unresolved V genes, and the rest has no known cause. V, J and clone size reflect that table, while D and trimming were determined from the DNA. Recorded for this sample are more than 85,000 clones; approximately 76% of them occurred a single time. Roughly 8% of the sample is taken by the ten largest.

The V gene is TRBV4-1 and the J gene is TRBJ2-1, with 8 bases matching TRBD2. Material for sequencing was PBMCs. This clonotype was obtained from a woman between 45 and 60 years old in good health and CMV-seropositive. The DNA sequence reads TGCGCCAGCAGCCAAGGGGGGGAGCGGGGGAATGAGCAGTTCTTC. Protein translation: CASSQGGERGNEQFF.